One T cell receptor beta chain is described in this entry. Its antigen remains unknown. The CDR3 runs 15 residues. Germline assignment: CDR1 SGHRS and CDR2 YFSETQ. V dropped 3 bases and J dropped 4 bases, with 14 bases sitting between them. These data come from a study of OX40 agonist ivuxolimab in advanced cancers. Study-wide background: The dose-escalation cohort had hepatocellular carcinoma, melanoma, renal cell or head and neck cancer.

Sequenced by immunoSEQ multiplex PCR; TCRdb stores in-frame clones only, minus some. The table has 80,000 or so clones, around four fifths seen once. Whole-study results and caveats: No antigen was identified for the clonally expanded peripheral T cells. Expanded clones were, on average, more numerous among CD8+ T cells than CD4+.

Patients were excluded for autoimmune disease history or systemic immunosuppression. This TCR came from an adult with an advanced solid tumor such as melanoma, head and neck, liver or kidney cancer. This sequence joins TRBV5-1 and TRBJ2-1; maybe TRBD2 (6 bases). The sample was CD4+ or CD8+ T cells sorted from blood, taken in a trial of the OX40 agonist ivuxolimab. As DNA, the CDR3 is TGCGCCAGCAGCTCCTGGATAGCGGAGTACAATGAGCAGTTCTTC. Its translation is CASSSWIAEYNEQFF.